The present entry profiles one TCR beta chain with its context. Its antigen is unknown. The germline gives CDR1 MNHNY, CDR2 SVGAGI (reference sequence). V was pared by 6 bases and J by 0 bases, with 8 bases between. The CDR3 is 13 residues long. Assay: immunoSEQ multiplex PCR; the TCRdb copy retains only in-frame clones and omits some. The data hold about 2.3 million clones, with 85% to 95% observed a single time. This sample was included in a study of shared clonotypes between healthy human individuals. Study as a whole: Donors, aged 18 to 49, were two women and a few men.

General observations from the study: Naive subsets generally exceeded memory subsets in estimated richness.

The sequencing sample was made of naive CD4+ T cells from PBMCs. As for subset: CD45RA+ positively selected. This sequence joins TRBV6-6 and TRBJ1-1; D gene ambiguous. The TCR was taken from a man aged 18 to 29 in good health. Some clones in this sample may be carry-over from other donors' samples. The CDR3 DNA is TGTGCCAGCAGCCTAGCGGTGAACACTGAAGCTTTCTTT. Amino acids: CASSLAVNTEAFF.